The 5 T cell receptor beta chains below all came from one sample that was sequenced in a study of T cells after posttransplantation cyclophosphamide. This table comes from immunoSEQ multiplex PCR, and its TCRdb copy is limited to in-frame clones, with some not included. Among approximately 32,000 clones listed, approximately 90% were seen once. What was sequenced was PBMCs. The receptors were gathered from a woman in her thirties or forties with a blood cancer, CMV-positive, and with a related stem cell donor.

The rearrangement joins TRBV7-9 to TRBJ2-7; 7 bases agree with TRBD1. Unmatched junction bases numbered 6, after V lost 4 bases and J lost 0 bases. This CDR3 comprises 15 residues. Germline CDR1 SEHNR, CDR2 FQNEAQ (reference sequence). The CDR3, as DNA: TGTGCCAGCAGCTCAAACAGGGGTAGCTCCTACGAGCAGTACTTC. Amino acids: CASSSNRGSSYEQYF.

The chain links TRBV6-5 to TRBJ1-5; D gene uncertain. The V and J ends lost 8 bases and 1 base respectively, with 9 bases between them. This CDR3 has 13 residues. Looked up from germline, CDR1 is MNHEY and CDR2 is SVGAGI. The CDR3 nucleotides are TGTGCCAGCGGCACGGGAAGCAATCAGCCCCAGCATTTT. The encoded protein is CASGTGSNQPQHF.

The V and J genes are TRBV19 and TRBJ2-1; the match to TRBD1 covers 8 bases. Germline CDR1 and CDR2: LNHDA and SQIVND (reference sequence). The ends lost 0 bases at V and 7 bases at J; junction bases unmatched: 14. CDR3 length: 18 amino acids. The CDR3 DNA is TGTGCCAGTAGTATAGATCCGGGACAGGCAATATTCGAGAATGAGCAGTTCTTC. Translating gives CASSIDPGQAIFENEQFF.

The CDR3 sequence: CASRGQGRDQPQHF. CDR3 nucleotide sequence: TGTGCCAGCAGGGGACAGGGGAGGGATCAGCCCCAGCATTTT. The V and J genes are TRBV6-5 and TRBJ1-5; 10 positions match TRBD1. Trimming took 6 bases from V and 5 from J; bases not matched to a gene: 4. Germline CDR1 reads MNHEY; CDR2 reads SVGAGI. The CDR3 is 14 residues long.

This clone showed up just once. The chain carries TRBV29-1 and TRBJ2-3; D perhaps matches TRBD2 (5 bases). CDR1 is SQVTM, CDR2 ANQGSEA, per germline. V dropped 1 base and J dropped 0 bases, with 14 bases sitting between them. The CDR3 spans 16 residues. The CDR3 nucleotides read TGCAGCGTTGAAGGGTTCATAGCGTCTAGCACAGATACGCAGTATTTT. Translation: CSVEGFIASSTDTQYF.